This passage covers 17 T cell receptor beta chains from one sample sequenced in a study of beta chain features in type 1 diabetes. cDNA synthesis used the whole RNA isolate, giving expressed TCRB sequences. Sequenced by immunoSEQ multiplex PCR; TCRdb stores in-frame clones only, minus some. This sample has some 160,000 clones, with less than 9.5% found just once. Material for sequencing was central memory CD4+ T cells from blood. These receptors came from a woman aged 18-35 years in good health.

This clone turned up a few times. The chain is built from TRBV28 and TRBJ2-3; TRBD2 is a possible D gene (6 bases). The CDR3 runs 14 residues. Germline V gives CDR1 MDHEN, CDR2 SYDVKM. Trimming took 7 bases from V and 5 from J, leaving 16 bases between them. CDR3 sequence (DNA): TGTGCCAGCACCCCGACTAGTGGGATAGATACGCAGTATTTT. This codes for CASTPTSGIDTQYF. Full variable domain (rest looked up from reference TRBV28 and TRBJ2-3): DVKVTQSSRYLVKRTGEKVFLECVQDMDHENMFWYRQDPGLGLRLIYFSYDVKMKEKGDIPEGYSVSREKKERFSLILESASTNQTSMYLCASTPTSGIDTQYFGPGTRLTVL.

This clone was found a few times. This chain uses TRBV4-1 with TRBJ1-5, with TRBD1 identical over 8 bases. The trim removed 3 bases at V and 5 bases at J, leaving 3 bases unmatched. From germline, CDR1 is MGHRA and CDR2 YSYEKL. CDR3 length: 14 residues. The CDR3, as DNA: TGCGCCAGCAGCCAGCAGGGGGCCCATCAGCCCCAGCATTTT. Its translation is CASSQQGAHQPQHF.

This clone has just a few counts. This sequence joins TRBV2 and TRBJ2-3; D is possibly TRBD1 (6 bases). CDR1 is SNHLY, CDR2 FYNNEI, per germline. Trimming left V 7 bases short and J 0 bases short, with 8 bases between. There are 13 residues in the CDR3. CDR3 region: CASMGASTDTQYF. CDR3 DNA sequence: TGTGCCAGCATGGGGGCTAGCACAGATACGCAGTATTTT. Together with reference TRBV2 and TRBJ2-3, the CDR3 gives the full variable domain: EPEVTQTPSHQVTQMGQEVILRCVPISNHLYFYWYRQILGQKVEFLVSFYNNEISEKSEIFDDQFSVERPDGSNFTLKIRSTKLEDSAMYFCASMGASTDTQYFGPGTRLTVL.

The chain couples TRBV30 to TRBJ2-5, with D maybe TRBD2 (6 bases). Near its end, the DNA agrees better with TRBJ2-7, so the J call may be wrong. The CDR3 extends over 13 amino acids. Germline lookup yields CDR1 GTSNPN and CDR2 SVGIG (reference sequence). The CDR3 DNA reads as TGTGCCTGGAGTGTACAGGAGGGGTACGAGCAGTACTTC. Protein product: CAWSVQEGYEQYF.

This clone was seen more than once but under ten times. This chain connects TRBV5-6 to TRBJ2-7; D is unresolved. V was cut by 2 bases and J by 7 bases, with 19 bases left in between. Germline assignment: CDR1 SGHDT and CDR2 YYEEEE. The CDR3 runs to 15 residues. The CDR3 here is CASSFSWVQYGEQYF. In DNA form, the CDR3 reads TGTGCCAGCAGCTTCTCGTGGGTCCAATACGGGGAGCAGTACTTC.

A few counts support this clone. The gene calls are TRBV30 and TRBJ2-1; 12 bases fit TRBD2. CDR3 size: 16 residues. V dropped 3 bases and J dropped 3; count of bases not matched to a gene: 6. Germline V CDR1 and CDR2: GTSNPN, SVGIG (reference sequence). The CDR3 DNA is TGTGCCTGGAGCGCCGGACTAGCGGGGAGCTACAATGAGCAGTTCTTC. Translation gives CAWSAGLAGSYNEQFF.

J is TRBJ1-2 and V is TRBV7-9; the match to TRBD1 covers 7 bases. The J segment lost 0 bases and the V segment lost 5 bases, leaving 12 bases of the junction unmatched. Germline lookup yields CDR1 SEHNR and CDR2 FQNEAQ (reference sequence). CDR3 size: 17 residues. CDR3 sequence: CASSRRLQGQTNYGYTF. CDR3 DNA sequence: TGTGCCAGCAGCAGAAGACTACAGGGACAGACTAACTATGGCTACACCTTC.

The V and J genes are TRBV7-9 and TRBJ2-3; the match to TRBD1 covers 8 bases. In germline, CDR1 is SEHNR, CDR2 FQNEAQ (reference sequence). The V and J ends lost 4 bases and 2 bases, in that order; junction bases with no gene match: 11. CDR3 length equals 17 residues. The CDR3 DNA follows: TGTGCCAGCAGCTCCCGTCCCAGGGGGCCGGACACAGATACGCAGTATTTT. Translated, it gives CASSSRPRGPDTDTQYF.

This clone was counted a few times. This chain links TRBV27 with TRBJ1-1, with D possibly TRBD1 on 5 matching bases. V was pared by 5 bases and J by 7 bases, with 14 bases between. This CDR3 is built from 13 residues. Per germline, CDR1 MNHEY and CDR2 SMNVEV (reference sequence). The CDR3 DNA follows: TGTGCCAGCAGTCCGACAGAGGAATTTGAAGCTTTCTTT. It is translated as CASSPTEEFEAFF.

The V and J genes are TRBV7-6 and TRBJ1-1, with D maybe TRBD1 (5 bases). Germline V lookup: CDR1 SGHVS, CDR2 FNYEAQ. The germline V and J ends were trimmed by 0 bases and 4 bases, with 9 bases remaining between them. CDR3 length equals 14 residues. The CDR3 nucleotides read TGTGCCAGCAGCTTAGCTATCGGGGGCACTGAAGCTTTCTTT. Its protein product is CASSLAIGGTEAFF.

The rearrangement joins TRBV5-4 to TRBJ2-1, with TRBD2 as a possible D gene (5 bases). Germline loops: CDR1 SGHNT, CDR2 YYREEE (reference sequence). The V and J ends lost 4 bases and 10 bases respectively, with 18 bases between them. The CDR3 is made up of 14 amino acids. DNA of the CDR3: TGTGCCAGCAGCCGCCGGGGTTCGGTCAAAGAGCAGTTCTTC. This translates into CASSRRGSVKEQFF.

In this sample, this clone turned up a few times. The gene calls are TRBV7-6 and TRBJ2-2; possible D gene TRBD1, 6 bases. CDR3 size: 13 residues. V lost 5 bases and J 2 bases, leaving 6 bases between the germline ends. Germline V gene data show CDR1 as SGHVS and CDR2 as FNYEAQ. The CDR3 is CASSGTNTGELFF. CDR3 coding DNA: TGTGCCAGCAGCGGGACAAACACCGGGGAGCTGTTTTTT.

This clone was seen more than once but under ten times. The rearrangement links TRBV2 to TRBJ2-1; 7 bases fit TRBD1. Germline values: CDR1 SNHLY, CDR2 FYNNEI. The length of the CDR3 is 16 residues. The V segment lost 5 bases and the J segment 3 bases; nucleotides outside the gene matches: 10. CDR3 loop: CASSTSPGQLYNEQFF. The CDR3 nucleotides are TGTGCCAGCAGTACTAGTCCGGGACAGCTCTACAATGAGCAGTTCTTC.

This chain uses TRBV29-1 with TRBJ1-2, with D unresolved. Germline lookup yields CDR1 SQVTM and CDR2 ANQGSEA. The CDR3 is 12 amino acids. V lost 6 bases and J lost 4, with 12 bases in between. CDR3 nucleotide sequence: TGCAGCGTGTCATGGAGTAGCTATGGCTACACCTTC. Its translation is CSVSWSSYGYTF.

This chain uses TRBV9 with TRBJ2-2; 9 nucleotides align to TRBD2. The V gene end was trimmed by 1 base and the J gene end by 4 bases; junction bases not matched to a gene: 5. The CDR3 sequence is 16 residues long. From germline, CDR1 is SGDLS and CDR2 YYNGEE. CDR3 DNA: TGTGCCAGCAGCGTACTGGCGGGGGGGGGCACCGGGGAGCTGTTTTTT. Protein product: CASSVLAGGGTGELFF.

The gene calls are TRBV7-2 and TRBJ1-4; D gene uncertain. This CDR3 comprises 13 residues. Germline V lookup: CDR1 SGHTA, CDR2 FQGNSA. V lost 5 bases and J 8 bases, leaving 12 bases between the germline ends. CDR3 amino acids: CASSTSPREKLFF. The CDR3 nucleotides are TGTGCCAGCAGCACCTCCCCTCGGGAAAAACTGTTTTTT.

In this sample, this clone turned up a few times. V is TRBV15 and J is TRBJ2-7, with TRBD2 identical over 9 bases. With 1 base clipped from V and 6 bases from J, the junction kept 4 bases outside the gene matches. The CDR3 runs to 14 residues. CDR1 is LNHNV, CDR2 YYDKDF, per germline (reference sequence). The CDR3 bases are TGTGCCACCAGCAGAGGTCTAGCGGGGAGCGAGCAGTACTTC. Translation: CATSRGLAGSEQYF.